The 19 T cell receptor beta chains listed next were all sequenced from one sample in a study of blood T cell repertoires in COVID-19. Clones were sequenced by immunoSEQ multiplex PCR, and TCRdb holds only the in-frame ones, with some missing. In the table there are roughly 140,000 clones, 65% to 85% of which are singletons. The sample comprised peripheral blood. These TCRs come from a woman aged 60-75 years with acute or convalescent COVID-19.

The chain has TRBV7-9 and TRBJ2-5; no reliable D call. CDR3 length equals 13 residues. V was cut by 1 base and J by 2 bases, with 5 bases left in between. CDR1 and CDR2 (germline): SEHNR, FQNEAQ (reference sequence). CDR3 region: CASSLVAQETQYF. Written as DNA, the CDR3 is TGTGCCAGCAGCTTAGTAGCACAAGAGACCCAGTACTTC.

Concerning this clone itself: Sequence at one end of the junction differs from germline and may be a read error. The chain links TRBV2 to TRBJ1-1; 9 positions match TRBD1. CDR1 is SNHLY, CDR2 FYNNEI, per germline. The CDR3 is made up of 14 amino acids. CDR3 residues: CASRDRGLNTEAFF. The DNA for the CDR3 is TGTGCCAGCAGGGACAGGGGATTGAATACTGAAGCTTTCTTT.

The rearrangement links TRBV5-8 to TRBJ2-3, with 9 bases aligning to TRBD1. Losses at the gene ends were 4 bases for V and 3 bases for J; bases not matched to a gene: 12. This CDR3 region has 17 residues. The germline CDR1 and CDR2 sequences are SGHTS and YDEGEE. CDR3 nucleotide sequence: TGTGCCAGCAGCAAGGGACAGGGCCAACTTAGTACAGATACGCAGTATTTT. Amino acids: CASSKGQGQLSTDTQYF.

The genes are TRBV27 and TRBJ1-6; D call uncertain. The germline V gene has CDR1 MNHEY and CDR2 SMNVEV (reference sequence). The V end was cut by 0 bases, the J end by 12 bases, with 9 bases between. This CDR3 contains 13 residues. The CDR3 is CASSLSFRVPLHF. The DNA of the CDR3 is TGTGCCAGCAGTTTATCGTTCCGGGTACCCCTCCACTTT.

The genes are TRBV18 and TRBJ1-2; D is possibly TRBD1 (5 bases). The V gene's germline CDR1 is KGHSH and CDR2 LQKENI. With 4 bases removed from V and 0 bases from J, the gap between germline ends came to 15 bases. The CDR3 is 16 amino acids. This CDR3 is CASSLKGTQANYGYTF. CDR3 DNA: TGTGCCAGCTCACTCAAGGGAACACAGGCTAACTATGGCTACACCTTC.

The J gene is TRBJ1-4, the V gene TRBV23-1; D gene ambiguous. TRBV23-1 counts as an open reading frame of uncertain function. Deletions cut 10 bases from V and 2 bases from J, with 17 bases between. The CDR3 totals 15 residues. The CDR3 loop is CATPAPGKTNEKLFF. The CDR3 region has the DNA TGCGCCACCCCGGCCCCGGGAAAGACTAATGAAAAACTGTTTTTT.

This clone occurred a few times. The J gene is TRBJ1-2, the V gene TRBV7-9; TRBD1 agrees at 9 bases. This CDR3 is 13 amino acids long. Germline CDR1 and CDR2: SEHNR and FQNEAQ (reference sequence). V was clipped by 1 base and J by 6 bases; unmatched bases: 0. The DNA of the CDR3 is TGTGCCAGCAGCTTAGGGACAGGGGATGGCTACACCTTC. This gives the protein CASSLGTGDGYTF.

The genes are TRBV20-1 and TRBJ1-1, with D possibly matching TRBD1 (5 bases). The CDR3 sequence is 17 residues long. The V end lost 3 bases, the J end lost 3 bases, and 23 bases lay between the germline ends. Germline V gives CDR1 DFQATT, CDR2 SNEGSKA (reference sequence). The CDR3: CSASGEDAGAEDTEAFF. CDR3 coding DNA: TGCAGTGCTAGTGGGGAGGATGCTGGGGCAGAGGACACTGAAGCTTTCTTT.

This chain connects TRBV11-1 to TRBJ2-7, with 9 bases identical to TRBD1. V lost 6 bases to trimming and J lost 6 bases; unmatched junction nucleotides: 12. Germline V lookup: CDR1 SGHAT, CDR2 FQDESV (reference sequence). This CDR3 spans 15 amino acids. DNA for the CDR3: TGTGCCAGCAGTTTTTTACCGGGACAGGGAAGCGAGCAGTACTTC. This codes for CASSFLPGQGSEQYF.

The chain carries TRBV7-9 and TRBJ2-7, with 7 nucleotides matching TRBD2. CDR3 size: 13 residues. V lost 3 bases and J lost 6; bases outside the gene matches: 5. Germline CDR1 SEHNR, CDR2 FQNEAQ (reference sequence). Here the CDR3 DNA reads TGTGCCAGCAGCTTGGGCGGGAGTCGCGAGCAGTACTTC. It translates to CASSLGGSREQYF.

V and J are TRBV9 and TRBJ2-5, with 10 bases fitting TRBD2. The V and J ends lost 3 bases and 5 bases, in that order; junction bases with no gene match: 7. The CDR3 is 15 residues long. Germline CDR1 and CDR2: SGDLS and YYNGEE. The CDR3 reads CASSELAGDPETQYF. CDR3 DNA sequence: TGTGCCAGCAGCGAGCTAGCGGGAGATCCGGAGACCCAGTACTTC.

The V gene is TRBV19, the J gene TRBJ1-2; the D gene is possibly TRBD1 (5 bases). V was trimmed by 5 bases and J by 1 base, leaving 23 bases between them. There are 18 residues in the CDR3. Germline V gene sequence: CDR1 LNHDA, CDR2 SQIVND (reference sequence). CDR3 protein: CASSSGPGGVNINYGYTF. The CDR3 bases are TGTGCCAGTAGTTCGGGCCCCGGAGGGGTTAATATTAACTATGGCTACACCTTC.

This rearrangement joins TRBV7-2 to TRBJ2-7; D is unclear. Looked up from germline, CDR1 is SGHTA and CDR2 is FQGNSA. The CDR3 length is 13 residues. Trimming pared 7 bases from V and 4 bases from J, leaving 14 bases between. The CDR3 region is CASTPRRRYEQYF. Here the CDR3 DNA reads TGTGCCAGCACCCCTAGACGGCGATACGAGCAGTACTTC.

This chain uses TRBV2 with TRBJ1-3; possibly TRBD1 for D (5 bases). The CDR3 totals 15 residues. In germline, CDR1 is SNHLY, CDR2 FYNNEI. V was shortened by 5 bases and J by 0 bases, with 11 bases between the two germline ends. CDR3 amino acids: CASSSDRISGNTIYF. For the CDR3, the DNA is TGTGCCAGCAGTTCAGACAGAATCTCTGGAAACACCATATATTTT.

The CDR3 loop is CASSLRGQGEAFF. The DNA for the CDR3 is TGTGCCAGCAGCCTCAGGGGGCAAGGTGAAGCTTTCTTT. The gene calls are TRBV14 and TRBJ1-1; 8 bases agree with TRBD1. V shed 4 bases, J shed 7 bases, and the junction held 5 bases outside the gene matches. Germline V gives CDR1 SGHDN, CDR2 FVKESK. The CDR3 loop spans 13 amino acids.

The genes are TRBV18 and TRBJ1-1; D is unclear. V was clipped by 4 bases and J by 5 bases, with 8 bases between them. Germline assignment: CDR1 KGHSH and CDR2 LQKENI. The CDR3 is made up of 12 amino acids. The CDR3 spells CASSRRETEAFF. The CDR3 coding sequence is TGTGCCAGCTCACGAAGGGAGACTGAAGCTTTCTTT.

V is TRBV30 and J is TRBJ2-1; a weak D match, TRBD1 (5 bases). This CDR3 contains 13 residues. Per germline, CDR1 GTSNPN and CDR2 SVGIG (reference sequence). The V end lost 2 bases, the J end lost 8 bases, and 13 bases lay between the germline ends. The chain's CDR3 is CAWSTGPWDEQFF. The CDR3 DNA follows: TGTGCCTGGAGTACAGGCCCCTGGGATGAGCAGTTCTTC.

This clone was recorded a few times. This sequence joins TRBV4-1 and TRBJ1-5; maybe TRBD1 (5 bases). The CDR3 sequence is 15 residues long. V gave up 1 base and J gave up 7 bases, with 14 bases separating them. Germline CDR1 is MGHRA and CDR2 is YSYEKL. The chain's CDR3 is CASSQGEDTDQPQHF. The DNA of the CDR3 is TGCGCCAGCAGCCAAGGAGAGGACACCGACCAGCCCCAGCATTTT.

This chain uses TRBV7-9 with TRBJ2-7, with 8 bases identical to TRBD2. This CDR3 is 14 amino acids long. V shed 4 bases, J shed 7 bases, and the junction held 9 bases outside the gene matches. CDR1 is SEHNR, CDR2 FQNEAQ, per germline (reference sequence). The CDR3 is CASSSGLVRHEQYF. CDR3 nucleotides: TGTGCCAGCAGCTCGGGACTAGTTCGACATGAGCAGTACTTC.